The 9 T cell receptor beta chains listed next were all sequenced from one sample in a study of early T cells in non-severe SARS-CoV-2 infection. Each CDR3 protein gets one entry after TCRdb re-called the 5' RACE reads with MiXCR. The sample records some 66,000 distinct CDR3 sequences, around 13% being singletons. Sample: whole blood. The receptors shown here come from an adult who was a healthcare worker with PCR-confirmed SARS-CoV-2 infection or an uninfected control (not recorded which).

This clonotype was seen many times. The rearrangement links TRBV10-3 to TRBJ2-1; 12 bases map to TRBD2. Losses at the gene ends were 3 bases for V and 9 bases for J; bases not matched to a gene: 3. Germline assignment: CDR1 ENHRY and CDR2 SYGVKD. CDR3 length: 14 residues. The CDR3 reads CAISEGLAGSEQFF. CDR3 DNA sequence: TGTGCCATCAGTGAAGGACTAGCGGGGTCTGAGCAGTTCTTC.

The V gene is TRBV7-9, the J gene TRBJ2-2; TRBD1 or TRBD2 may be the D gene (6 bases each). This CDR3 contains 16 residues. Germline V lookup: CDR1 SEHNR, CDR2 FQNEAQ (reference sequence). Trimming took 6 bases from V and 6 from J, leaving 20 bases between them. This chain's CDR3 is CASRPTTGSSAGELFF. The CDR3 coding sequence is TGTGCCAGCAGACCCACGACAGGCTCTAGCGCCGGGGAGCTGTTTTTT.

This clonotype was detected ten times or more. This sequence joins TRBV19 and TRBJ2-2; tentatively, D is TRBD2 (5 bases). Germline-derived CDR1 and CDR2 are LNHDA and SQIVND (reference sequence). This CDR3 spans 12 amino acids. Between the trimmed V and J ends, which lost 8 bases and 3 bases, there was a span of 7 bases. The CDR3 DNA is TGTGCCAGTCGGAGGTACACCGGGGAGCTGTTTTTT. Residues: CASRRYTGELFF.

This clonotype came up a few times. In nucleotides, the CDR3 is TGTGCCACCCTTCCAGGGGGCTTAGAAGATACGCAGTATTTT. Translated, it gives CATLPGGLEDTQYF. This chain joins TRBV10-3 and TRBJ2-3; 8 nucleotides match TRBD1. The CDR3 length is 14 residues. Per germline, CDR1 ENHRY and CDR2 SYGVKD. V was pared by 10 bases and J by 5 bases, with 11 bases of the junction left unmatched.

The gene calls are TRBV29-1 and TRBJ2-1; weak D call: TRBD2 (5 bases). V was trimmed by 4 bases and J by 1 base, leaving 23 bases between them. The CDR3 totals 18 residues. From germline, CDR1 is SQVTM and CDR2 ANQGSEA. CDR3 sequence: CSVAAGSSGAISYNEQFF. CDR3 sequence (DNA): TGCAGCGTTGCCGCCGGATCCAGCGGCGCTATTTCCTACAATGAGCAGTTCTTC.

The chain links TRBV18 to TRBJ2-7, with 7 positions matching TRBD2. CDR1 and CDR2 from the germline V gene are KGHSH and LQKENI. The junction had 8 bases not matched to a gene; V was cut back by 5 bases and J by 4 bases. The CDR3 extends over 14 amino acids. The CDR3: CASSLRTSIYEQYF. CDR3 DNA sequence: TGTGCCAGCTCATTACGGACTAGTATATACGAGCAGTACTTC.

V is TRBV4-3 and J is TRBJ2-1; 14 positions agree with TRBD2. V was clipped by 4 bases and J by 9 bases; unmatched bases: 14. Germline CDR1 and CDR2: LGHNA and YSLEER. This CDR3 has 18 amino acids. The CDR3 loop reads CASSPGLAGGLTSTEQFF. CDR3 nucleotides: TGCGCCAGCAGCCCAGGACTAGCGGGAGGCCTAACCTCAACTGAGCAGTTCTTC.

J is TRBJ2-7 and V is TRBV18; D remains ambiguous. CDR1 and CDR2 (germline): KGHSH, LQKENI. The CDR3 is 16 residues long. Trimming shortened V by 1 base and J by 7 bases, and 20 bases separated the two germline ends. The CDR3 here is CASSPLSISPRVEQYF. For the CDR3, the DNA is TGTGCCAGCTCACCACTCTCCATCTCCCCAAGGGTGGAGCAGTACTTC.

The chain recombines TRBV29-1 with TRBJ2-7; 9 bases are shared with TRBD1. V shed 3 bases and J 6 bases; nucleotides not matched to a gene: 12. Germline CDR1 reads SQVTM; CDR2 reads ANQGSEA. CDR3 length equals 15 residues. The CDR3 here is CSVDSGRTGVGEQYF. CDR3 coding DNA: TGCAGCGTTGATTCGGGAAGGACAGGGGTAGGCGAGCAGTACTTC.